This is a list of T cell receptor beta chains from one sample in a study of cytomegalovirus exposure and HLA in healthy donors. Sequencing used immunoSEQ multiplex PCR; TCRdb keeps in-frame clones, though not all of them. The repertoire holds 90,000 or so clones, with about four fifths as singletons. The material sequenced was PBMCs. These receptors were obtained from a man in his sixties in good health and CMV-seronegative. CDR3s include the opening cysteine and the closing phenylalanine or tryptophan. A D gene is named only where the DNA matches it firmly. Size is omitted from some rows. Given values are once, few, many or a class for expanded clones.

d_call clone_size j_call v_call cdr3_nt cdr3_aa
NA NA TRBJ2-7 TRBV7-9 TGTTCCAGCAGCTTAGGGGCAGAGTCCTACGAGCAGTACTTC CSSSLGAESYEQYF
TRBD2 NA TRBJ2-1 TRBV18 TGTGCCAGCTCACCGATCTCGGGGGGGAATGAGCAGTTCTTC CASSPISGGNEQFF
NA NA TRBJ2-7 TRBV6-5 TGTGCCAGCAGACACTCCTACGAGCAGTACTTC CASRHSYEQYF
NA NA TRBJ1-2 TRBV19 TGTGCCAGTAGTATCGGAGCGGGTTTTGGCTATGGCTACACCTTC CASSIGAGFGYGYTF
TRBD2 few TRBJ2-1 TRBV7-8 TGTGCCAGCAGCTTAGTAGGCGGGGGGGCGAACAATGAGCAGTTCTTC CASSLVGGGANNEQFF
NA NA TRBJ2-2 TRBV11-2 TGTGCCAGCAGCTGGCAGACAGGGAGGACCGGGGAGCTGTTTTTT CASSWQTGRTGELFF
NA few TRBJ2-7 TRBV6-5 TGTGCCAGCAACCCACAGGGTGGGTCCTACGAGCAGTACTTC CASNPQGGSYEQYF
NA once TRBJ1-1 TRBV12-5 TGTGCTAGTGGTTTCCCTACGACAGAGAACACTGAAGCTTTCTTT CASGFPTTENTEAFF
TRBD2 few TRBJ2-5 TRBV19 TGTGCCAGTAGTATAGGATCGAGCGGGGGGGCAATCTTCTCTCCAGAGACCCAGTACTTC CASSIGSSGGAIFSPETQYF
TRBD2 NA TRBJ2-1 TRBV10-1 TGCGCCAGCAGTGAAAGCGGGGGGAACTACAATGAGCAGTTCTTC CASSESGGNYNEQFF
NA NA TRBJ2-5 TRBV2 TGTGCCAGCACCAGTAACCAAGAGACCCAGTACTTC CASTSNQETQYF
NA few TRBJ2-1 TRBV6-5 TGTGCCAGCAGTTACGGCGCGGCGGGGATCGGGGAGCAGTTCTTC CASSYGAAGIGEQFF
NA NA TRBJ2-6 TRBV19 TGTGCCAGTAGTCTTAGCTCTGGGGCCAACGTCCTGACTTTC CASSLSSGANVLTF
TRBD1 few TRBJ2-6 TRBV12-5 TGTGCTAGTGGTTTGGTGTATGACAGGGACTCTGGGGCCAACGTCCTGACTTTC CASGLVYDRDSGANVLTF
TRBD1 once TRBJ2-7 TRBV4-2 TGTGCCAGCAGCCATGCACAGGGGGCCTACGAGCAGTACTTC CASSHAQGAYEQYF
TRBD1 NA TRBJ1-6 TRBV14 TGTGCCAGCAGCCAAAAGACAGGGGCGAATTCACCCCTCCACTTT CASSQKTGANSPLHF
TRBD1 few TRBJ2-1 TRBV6-4 TGTGCCAGCAGTCCTATAGGGACAGGGGGCCTGAATGAGCAGTTCTTC CASSPIGTGGLNEQFF
NA NA TRBJ2-6 TRBV11-3 TGTGCCAGCAGCCATTCTGGGGCCAACGTCCTGACTTTC CASSHSGANVLTF
NA NA TRBJ1-2 TRBV5-1 TGCGCCAGCAGCTTGGGGATTCAGGGAAGGCTCTACACCTTC CASSLGIQGRLYTF
TRBD2 NA TRBJ2-1 TRBV9 TGTGCCAGCAGTTGGCTAGCGGGGGATGAGCAGTTCTTC CASSWLAGDEQFF
TRBD2 NA TRBJ2-3 TRBV2 TGTGCCGGACTAGGCCTCATCGGCACAGATACGCAGTATTTT CAGLGLIGTDTQYF
NA NA TRBJ2-5 TRBV23-1 TGCGCCAGCAGGCACCTCAGGGGCCACCAAGAGACCCAGTACTTC CASRHLRGHQETQYF
TRBD2 NA TRBJ2-1 TRBV7-9 TGTTCCAGCCCCTCGGGACTAGTTGGGTCCTACAATGAGCAGTTCTTC CSSPSGLVGSYNEQFF
NA NA TRBJ2-7 TRBV6-1 TGTGCCAGCAGCCAAAATCCGGGACTTCCCGAGCAGTACTTC CASSQNPGLPEQYF
TRBD2 NA TRBJ2-3 TRBV30 TGTGCCTGTCTAGGGTGCAAGCGGGGCTGGACGGCGGATACGCAGTATTTT CACLGCKRGWTADTQYF
TRBD1 NA TRBJ1-2 TRBV10-1 TGCGCCAGCAGCCCGGGACAGGAAGGCTATGGCTACACCTTC CASSPGQEGYGYTF
TRBD2 NA TRBJ2-5 TRBV19 TGTGCCAGTAGTAGGAGGCTAGCGGGGGGGCAAGAGACCCAGTACTTC CASSRRLAGGQETQYF
NA NA TRBJ2-6 TRBV14 TGTGCCAGCAGCCAATACTCTGGGGCCAACGTCCTGACTTTC CASSQYSGANVLTF
TRBD1 NA TRBJ1-1 TRBV5-1 TGCGCCAGCAGCTTGGACAGGGGCATGAACACTGAAGCTTTCTTT CASSLDRGMNTEAFF
NA NA TRBJ1-1 TRBV2 TGTGCCAGCAGGAACAGCAAGAACACTGAAGCTTTCTTT CASRNSKNTEAFF
NA NA TRBJ1-5 TRBV5-6 TGTGCCAGCAGCTCGATCGAGGGAGTGGGTCAGCCCCAGCATTTT CASSSIEGVGQPQHF
TRBD1 few TRBJ2-2 TRBV4-1 TGCGCCAGCAGCCAAGAGGGACAGGGGGACACCGGGGAGCTGTTTTTT CASSQEGQGDTGELFF
TRBD1 NA TRBJ2-2 TRBV19 TGTGCCAGTAGTATCTCACGAGACAGGGTGGCCACCGGGGAGCTGTTTTTT CASSISRDRVATGELFF
NA NA TRBJ1-1 TRBV7-9 TGTGCCAGCAGCCCCAGGGCGCAAATGAACACTGAAGCTTTCTTT CASSPRAQMNTEAFF
NA NA TRBJ2-3 TRBV10-2 TGCGCCAGCAGTGAGTCGGAGCGTGCTGAGACAGATACGCAGTATTTT CASSESERAETDTQYF
NA NA TRBJ2-1 TRBV5-1 TGCGCCAGCAGTACCCAGGGTGACTCCTACAATGAGCAGTTCTTC CASSTQGDSYNEQFF
NA NA TRBJ1-2 TRBV28 TGTGCCAGCAGTTCCGCGGGGTACTATGGCTACACCTTC CASSSAGYYGYTF
TRBD1 NA TRBJ2-3 TRBV19 TGTGCCAGTAGTAGGGGACAGTCCACAGATACGCAGTATTTT CASSRGQSTDTQYF
TRBD1 NA TRBJ1-3 TRBV9 TGTGCCAGAACCGGACAGGGGATCAGAAACACCATATATTTT CARTGQGIRNTIYF
TRBD2 few TRBJ2-3 TRBV6-4 TGTGCCAGCAGTGACTCTAGCGGGGGGGCTAGCACAGATACGCAGTATTTT CASSDSSGGASTDTQYF
TRBD1 NA TRBJ2-3 TRBV7-9 TGTGCCAGCAGCCGCGACAGGGGGGGTTACGCAGATACGCAGTATTTT CASSRDRGGYADTQYF
TRBD1 NA TRBJ1-1 TRBV30 TGTGCCCGGTCCGACACCGGGACAGGGCCCACTGAAGCTTTCTTT CARSDTGTGPTEAFF
NA few TRBJ1-1 TRBV30 TGTGCCTGGAACCGAGGGATGGACACTGAAGCTTTCTTT CAWNRGMDTEAFF
NA NA TRBJ1-5 TRBV5-6 TGTGCCAGCAGCTGGGGGGGGATGGAGCCCCAGCATTTT CASSWGGMEPQHF
NA NA TRBJ2-5 TRBV5-4 TGTGCCAGCAGCTTGGAGGGAGCGGGTTGGCAGCCCCAGTACTTC CASSLEGAGWQPQYF
TRBD2 NA TRBJ2-1 TRBV5-1 TGCGCCAGCAGCTTTAGCGGGGAGTCCTACAATGAGCAGTTCTTC CASSFSGESYNEQFF
NA NA TRBJ2-1 TRBV5-6 TGTGCCAGCAGCATTAGCTCGAATGAGCAGTTCTTC CASSISSNEQFF
NA NA TRBJ1-1 TRBV30 TGTGCCTGGAGAGGCGGACAGCCGGTGAACACTGAAGCTTTCTTT CAWRGGQPVNTEAFF
NA NA TRBJ2-7 TRBV6-1 TGTGCCAGCAGTGACGGAGGGGGGGGCGCGGCGGAGCAGTACTTC CASSDGGGGAAEQYF
NA NA TRBJ2-4 TRBV15 TGTGCCACCAGAGGGGGAAAAAACATTCAGTACTTC CATRGGKNIQYF
TRBD1 NA TRBJ2-7 TRBV6-6 TGTGCCAGCAGTTACCAGGGGGAAACCTACGAGCAGTACTTC CASSYQGETYEQYF
TRBD2 NA TRBJ2-7 TRBV4-1 TGCGCCAGCAGCCAAGATCCTCGGGGGGTAGCGGCCGCCTACGAGCAGTACTTC CASSQDPRGVAAAYEQYF
TRBD1 NA TRBJ1-2 TRBV7-9 TGTGCCAGCAGCCCCCCCGGGACAGGGGCGGCCTATGGCTACACCTTC CASSPPGTGAAYGYTF
NA NA TRBJ2-1 TRBV27 TGTGCCAGCAACTCACCTGGGCCCTACAATGAGCAGTTCTTC CASNSPGPYNEQFF
TRBD1 few TRBJ2-7 TRBV2 TGTGCCAGCAGCTTTGGGACAGGGGGCTACGAGCAGTACTTC CASSFGTGGYEQYF